This TCR beta chain derives from a study of CD8+ T cells in alopecia areata. Isolated RNA was reverse transcribed into cDNA used as the sequencing template. Profiling relied on immunoSEQ multiplex PCR, and the TCRdb table lists in-frame clones only, not all of them. The repertoire consists of roughly 140,000 clones, with 82% occurring once and the leading ten covering about 25%. Trimming removed 5 bases from V and 6 bases from J, with 20 bases in between. The germline V gene encodes CDR1 SEHNR and CDR2 FQNEAQ (reference sequence). The CDR3 totals 15 residues. The sample's treatment: oral pan-JAK inhibitor, 5-10 mg twice daily.

The sample was CD8+ T cells sorted from blood, taken at week 4, from a patient treated with tofacitinib. The TCR sequence derives from a human donor with alopecia areata. This chain links TRBV7-9 with TRBJ2-7, with TRBD2 as a possible D gene (6 bases). The CDR3 DNA follows: TGTGCCAGCAGCCTGGGGTCGTCGGGGGAGGCCGAGCAGTACTTC. Its protein product is CASSLGSSGEAEQYF.